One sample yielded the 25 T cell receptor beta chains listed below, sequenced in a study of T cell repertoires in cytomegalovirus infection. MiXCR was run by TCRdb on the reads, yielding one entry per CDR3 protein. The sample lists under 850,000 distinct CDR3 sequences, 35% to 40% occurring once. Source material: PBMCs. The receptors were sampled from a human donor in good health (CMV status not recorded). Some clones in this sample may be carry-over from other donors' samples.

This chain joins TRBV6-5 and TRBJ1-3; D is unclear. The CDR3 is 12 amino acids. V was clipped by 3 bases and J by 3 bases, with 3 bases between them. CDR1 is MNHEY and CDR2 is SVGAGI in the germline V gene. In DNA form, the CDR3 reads TGTGCCAGCAGTTATGGTGGAAACACCATATATTTT. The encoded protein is CASSYGGNTIYF.

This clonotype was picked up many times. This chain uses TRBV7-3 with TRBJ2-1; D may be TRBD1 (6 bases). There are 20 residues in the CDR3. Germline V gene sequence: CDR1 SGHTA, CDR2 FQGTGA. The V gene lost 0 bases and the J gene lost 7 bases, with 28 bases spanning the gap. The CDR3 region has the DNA TGTGCCAGCAGCTTAACGAGAAACCGTCTGGTCCCCGTCGGGACAAATGAGCAGTTCTTC. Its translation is CASSLTRNRLVPVGTNEQFF. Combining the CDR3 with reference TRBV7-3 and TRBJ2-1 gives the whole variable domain GAGVSQTPSNKVTEKGKYVELRCDPISGHTALYWYRQSLGQGPEFLIYFQGTGAADDSGLPNDRFFAVRPEGSVSTLKIQRTERGDSAVYLCASSLTRNRLVPVGTNEQFFGPGTRLTVL.

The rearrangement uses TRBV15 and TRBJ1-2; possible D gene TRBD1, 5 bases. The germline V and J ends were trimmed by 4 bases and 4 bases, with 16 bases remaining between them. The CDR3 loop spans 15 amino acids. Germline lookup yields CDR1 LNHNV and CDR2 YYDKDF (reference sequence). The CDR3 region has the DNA TGTGCCACCAGCACCCGAGCGTCAGGGATCTATGGCTACACCTTC. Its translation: CATSTRASGIYGYTF.

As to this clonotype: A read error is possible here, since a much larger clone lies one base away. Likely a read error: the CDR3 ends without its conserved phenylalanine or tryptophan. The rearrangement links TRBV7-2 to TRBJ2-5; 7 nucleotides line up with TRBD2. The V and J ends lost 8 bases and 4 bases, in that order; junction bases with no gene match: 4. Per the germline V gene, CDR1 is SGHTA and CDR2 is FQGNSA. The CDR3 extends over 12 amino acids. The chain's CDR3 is CASSGRSETQYL. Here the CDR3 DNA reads TGTGCCAGCTCCGGGAGGTCAGAGACCCAGTACTTA.

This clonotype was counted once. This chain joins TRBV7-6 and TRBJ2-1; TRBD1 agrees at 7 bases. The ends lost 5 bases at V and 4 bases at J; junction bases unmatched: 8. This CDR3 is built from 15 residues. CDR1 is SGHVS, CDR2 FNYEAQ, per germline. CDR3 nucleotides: TGTGCCAGCAGCCGTTCCGGGACAGATTACAATGAGCAGTTCTTC. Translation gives CASSRSGTDYNEQFF.

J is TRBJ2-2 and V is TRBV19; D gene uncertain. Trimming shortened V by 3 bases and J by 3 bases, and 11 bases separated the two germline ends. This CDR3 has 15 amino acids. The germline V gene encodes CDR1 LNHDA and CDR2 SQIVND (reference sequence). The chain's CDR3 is CASSISRAYTGELFF. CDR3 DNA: TGTGCCAGTAGTATCAGTCGGGCGTACACCGGGGAGCTGTTTTTT. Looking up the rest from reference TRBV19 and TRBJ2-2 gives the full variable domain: DGGITQSPKYLFRKEGQNVTLSCEQNLNHDAMYWYRQDPGQGLRLIYYSQIVNDFQKGDIAEGYSVSREKKESFPLTVTSAQKNPTAFYLCASSISRAYTGELFFGEGSRLTVL.

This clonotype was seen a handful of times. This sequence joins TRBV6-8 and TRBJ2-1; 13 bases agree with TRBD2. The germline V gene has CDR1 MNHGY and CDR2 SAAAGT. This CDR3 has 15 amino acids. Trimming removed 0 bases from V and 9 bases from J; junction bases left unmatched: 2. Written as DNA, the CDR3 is TGTGCCAGCAGTTACTCGGGACTAGCGGGATCTGAGCAGTTCTTC. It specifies CASSYSGLAGSEQFF.

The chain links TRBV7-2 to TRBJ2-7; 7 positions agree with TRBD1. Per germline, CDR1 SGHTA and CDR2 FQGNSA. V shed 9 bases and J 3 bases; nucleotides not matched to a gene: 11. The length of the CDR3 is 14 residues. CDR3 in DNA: TGTGCCAGTTGCTACTACAGGGGCCACTACGAGCAGTACTTC. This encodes CASCYYRGHYEQYF.

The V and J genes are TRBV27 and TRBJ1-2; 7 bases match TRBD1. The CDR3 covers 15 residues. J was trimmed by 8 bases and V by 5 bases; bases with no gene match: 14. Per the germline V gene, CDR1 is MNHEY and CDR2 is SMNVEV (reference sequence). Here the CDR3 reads CASSTLLDRSYGYTF. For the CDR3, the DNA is TGTGCCAGCAGTACCCTCCTGGACAGGTCTTACGGCTACACCTTC.

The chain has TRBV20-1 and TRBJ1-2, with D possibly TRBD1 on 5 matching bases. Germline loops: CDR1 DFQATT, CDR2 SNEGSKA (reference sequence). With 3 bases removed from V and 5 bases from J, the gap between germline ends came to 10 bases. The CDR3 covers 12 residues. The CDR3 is CSASDRSYGYTF. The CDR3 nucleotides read TGCAGTGCTAGTGACAGATCTTATGGCTACACCTTC.

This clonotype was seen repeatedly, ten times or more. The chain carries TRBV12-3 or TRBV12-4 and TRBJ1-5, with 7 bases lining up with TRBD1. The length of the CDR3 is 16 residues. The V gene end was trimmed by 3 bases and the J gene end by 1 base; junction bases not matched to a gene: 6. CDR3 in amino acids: CASSFITGASNQPQHF. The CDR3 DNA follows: TGTGCCAGCAGTTTTATCACAGGGGCCAGCAATCAGCCCCAGCATTTT.

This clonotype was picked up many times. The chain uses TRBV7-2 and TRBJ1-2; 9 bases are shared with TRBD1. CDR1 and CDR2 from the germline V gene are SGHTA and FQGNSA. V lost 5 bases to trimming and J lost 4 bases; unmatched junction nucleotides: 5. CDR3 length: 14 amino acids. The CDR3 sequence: CASSPDRGSYGYTF. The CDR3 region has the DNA TGTGCCAGCAGCCCCGACAGGGGGAGCTATGGCTACACCTTC.

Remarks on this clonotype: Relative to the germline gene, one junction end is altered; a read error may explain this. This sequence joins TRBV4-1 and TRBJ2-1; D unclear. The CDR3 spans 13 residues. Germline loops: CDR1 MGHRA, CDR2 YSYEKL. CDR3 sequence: CASSQDDRNVQFF. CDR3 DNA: TGTGCCAGCAGCCAAGATGATAGGAACGTCCAGTTCTTC.

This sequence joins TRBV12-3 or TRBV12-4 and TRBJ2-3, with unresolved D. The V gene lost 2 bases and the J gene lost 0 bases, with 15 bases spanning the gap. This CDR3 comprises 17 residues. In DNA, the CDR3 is TGTGCCAGCAGTTTAAGAAATAGGCAACCTAGCACAGATACGCAGTATTTT. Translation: CASSLRNRQPSTDTQYF.

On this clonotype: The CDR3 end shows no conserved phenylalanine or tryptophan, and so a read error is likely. The CDR3 sequence is CASRLNFYGYTV. The CDR3 DNA is TGTGCCAGCAGATTAAACTTTTATGGCTACACCGTC. The chain carries TRBV7-2 and TRBJ1-2; D uncertain. Trimming cost V 6 bases and J 5 bases, with 10 bases left between them. Germline V CDR1 and CDR2: SGHTA, FQGNSA. The CDR3 length is 12 residues.

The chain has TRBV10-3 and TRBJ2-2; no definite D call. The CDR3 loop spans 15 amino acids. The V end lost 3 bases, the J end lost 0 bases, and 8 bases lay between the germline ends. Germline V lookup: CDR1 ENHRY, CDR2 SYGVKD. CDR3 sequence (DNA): TGTGCCATCAGTGAAAGAACCACGAACACCGGGGAGCTGTTTTTT. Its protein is CAISERTTNTGELFF.

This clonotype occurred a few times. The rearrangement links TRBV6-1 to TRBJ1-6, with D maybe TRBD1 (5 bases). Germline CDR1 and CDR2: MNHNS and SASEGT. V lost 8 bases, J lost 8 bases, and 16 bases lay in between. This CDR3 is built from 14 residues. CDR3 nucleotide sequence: TGTGCCAGCCCGAGCGGGGGGGAGGATTCACCCCTCCACTTT. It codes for CASPSGGEDSPLHF.

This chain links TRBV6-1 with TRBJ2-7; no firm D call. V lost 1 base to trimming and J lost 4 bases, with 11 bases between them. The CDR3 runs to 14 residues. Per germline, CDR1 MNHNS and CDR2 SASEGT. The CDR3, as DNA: TGTGCCAGCAGTGAAGAAGTAAGGAAATACGAGCAGTACTTC. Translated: CASSEEVRKYEQYF.

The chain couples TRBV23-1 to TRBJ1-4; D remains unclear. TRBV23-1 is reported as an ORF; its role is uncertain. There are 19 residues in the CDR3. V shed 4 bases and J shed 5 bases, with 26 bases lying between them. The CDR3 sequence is CASSPIPRGLPPKNEKLFF. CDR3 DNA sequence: TGCGCCAGCAGTCCAATCCCTCGTGGGCTTCCACCAAAGAATGAAAAACTGTTTTTT.

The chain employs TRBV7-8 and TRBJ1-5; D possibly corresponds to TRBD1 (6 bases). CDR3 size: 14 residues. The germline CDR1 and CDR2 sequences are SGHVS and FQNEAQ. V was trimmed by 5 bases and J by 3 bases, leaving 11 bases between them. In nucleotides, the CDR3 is TGTGCCAGCAGCGGGGCAGGGGACAATCAGCCCCAGCATTTT. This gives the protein CASSGAGDNQPQHF.

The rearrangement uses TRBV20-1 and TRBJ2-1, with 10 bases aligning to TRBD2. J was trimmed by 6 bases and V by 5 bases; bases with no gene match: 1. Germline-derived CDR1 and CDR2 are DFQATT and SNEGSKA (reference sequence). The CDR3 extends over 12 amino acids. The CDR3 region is CSARLAGNEQFF. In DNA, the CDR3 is TGCAGTGCTCGACTAGCGGGCAATGAGCAGTTCTTC.

CDR3 DNA: TGTGCCAGTAGTTTAAGTGGCCGAGATCAGCCCCAGCATTTT. Translating it yields CASSLSGRDQPQHF. V gene TRBV19 combines with J gene TRBJ1-5, with D unresolved. There are 14 residues in the CDR3. Deletions cut 5 bases from V and 5 bases from J, with 13 bases between. Germline V CDR1 and CDR2: LNHDA, SQIVND (reference sequence).

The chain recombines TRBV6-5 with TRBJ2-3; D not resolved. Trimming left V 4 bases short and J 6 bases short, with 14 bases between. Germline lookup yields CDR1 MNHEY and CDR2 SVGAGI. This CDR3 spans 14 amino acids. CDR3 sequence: CASSSRRSADTQYF. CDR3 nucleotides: TGTGCCAGCAGTTCTAGGCGGTCGGCTGATACGCAGTATTTT.

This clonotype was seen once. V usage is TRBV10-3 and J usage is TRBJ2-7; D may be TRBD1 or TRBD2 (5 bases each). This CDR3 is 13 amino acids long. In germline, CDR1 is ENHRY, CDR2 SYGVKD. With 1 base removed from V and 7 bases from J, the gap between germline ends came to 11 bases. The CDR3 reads CAISEWSEGEQYF. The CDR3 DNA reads TGTGCCATCAGTGAGTGGTCTGAGGGGGAGCAGTACTTC.

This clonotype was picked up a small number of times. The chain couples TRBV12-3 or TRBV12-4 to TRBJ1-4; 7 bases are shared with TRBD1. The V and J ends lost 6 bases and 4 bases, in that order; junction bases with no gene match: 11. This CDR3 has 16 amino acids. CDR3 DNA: TGTGCCAGCAGAACGAAAACAGGGGAGCGTAATGAAAAACTGTTTTTT. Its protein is CASRTKTGERNEKLFF.